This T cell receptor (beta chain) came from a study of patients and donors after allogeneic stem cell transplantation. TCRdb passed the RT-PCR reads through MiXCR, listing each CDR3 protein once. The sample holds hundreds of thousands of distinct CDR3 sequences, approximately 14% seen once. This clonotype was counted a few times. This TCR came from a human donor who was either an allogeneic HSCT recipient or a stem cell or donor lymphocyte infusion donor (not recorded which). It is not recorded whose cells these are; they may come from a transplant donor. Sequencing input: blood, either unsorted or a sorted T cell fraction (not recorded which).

This chain's CDR3 is CASSVATGDGYTF. CDR3 DNA: TGTGCCAGCAGCGTAGCTACAGGGGATGGCTACACCTTC. The chain couples TRBV9 to TRBJ1-2, with TRBD1 identical over 7 bases. CDR1 and CDR2 from the germline V gene are SGDLS and YYNGEE. This CDR3 contains 13 residues. V shed 0 bases, J shed 6 bases, and the junction held 2 bases outside the gene matches.